This T cell receptor beta chain stems from a study of Tregs in tolerant kidney transplant recipients. Germline CDR1 and CDR2: KGHSH and LQKENI. Trimming pared 6 bases from V and 2 bases from J, leaving 11 bases between. The CDR3 runs 13 residues. The method was immunoSEQ multiplex PCR; TCRdb's version includes in-frame clones alone and lacks a portion of them. The repertoire table contains about 52,000 clones. Points on this clone: From the germline J gene comes the end of the CDR3, since the read stops 3 residues before it.

The sequencing here drew on CD4+ T cells from blood, taken before the transplant. This clonotype was obtained from a human donor who received a combined kidney and bone marrow transplant. This chain joins TRBV18 and TRBJ2-7, with D possibly being TRBD2 (6 bases). The CDR3 bases that were read are TGTGCCAGCTCCCGGGACTTGGCCTACGAG. Protein product: CASSRDLAYE. The complete CDR3 sequence is CASSRDLAYEQYF.